One sample yielded the 5 T cell receptor beta chains listed below, sequenced in a study of post-analysis software for immune sequencing data. Their specific antigens are unknown. Unique-molecular-identifier-tagged TCR beta cDNA libraries were used. TCRdb reprocessed the PCR reads with MiXCR, giving one entry per CDR3 protein. The sample lists hundreds of thousands of distinct CDR3 sequences; approximately 59% were seen once. Points from the study as a whole: A handful of TRBV segments were significantly more frequent in patients than in controls. TRBV5-6, TRBV5-1 and TRBV20-1 were among these segments.

Specimen: blood. These TCRs come from a girl aged 2 to 10 with multiple sclerosis.

V and J are TRBV11-1 and TRBJ2-3; D remains ambiguous. V gave up 6 bases and J gave up 0 bases, with 19 bases separating them. The CDR3 spans 17 residues. Looked up from germline, CDR1 is SGHAT and CDR2 is FQDESV (reference sequence). The CDR3 coding sequence is TGTGCCAGCAGTCGAACTCAGGAGATGACTAGCACAGATACGCAGTATTTT. Translation gives CASSRTQEMTSTDTQYF.

The chain employs TRBV9 and TRBJ2-7; 9 bases are shared with TRBD1. Germline CDR1 and CDR2: SGDLS and YYNGEE. The CDR3 is 14 amino acids. V lost 2 bases, J lost 2 bases, and 2 bases stayed unmatched. The CDR3 nucleotides read TGTGCCAGCAGCGTCGGACAGGGGACCTACGAGCAGTACTTC. The encoded protein is CASSVGQGTYEQYF.

V usage is TRBV11-2 and J usage is TRBJ2-1; the match to TRBD2 covers 9 bases. This CDR3 has 18 residues. CDR1 is SGHAT, CDR2 FQNNGV, per germline. Trimming removed 1 base from V and 3 bases from J; junction bases left unmatched: 10. CDR3 region: CASSLASGTSSLYNEQFF. The CDR3 DNA reads TGTGCCAGCAGCTTAGCTAGCGGGACCTCATCACTCTACAATGAGCAGTTCTTC. The full variable domain, in which reference TRBV11-2 and TRBJ2-1 provide the parts outside the CDR3, is EAGVAQSPRYKIIEKRQSVAFWCNPISGHATLYWYQQILGQGPKLLIQFQNNGVVDDSQLPKDRFSAERLKGVDSTLKIQPAKLEDSAVYLCASSLASGTSSLYNEQFFGPGTRLTVL.

The rearrangement joins TRBV14 to TRBJ2-1; D perhaps matches TRBD2 (5 bases). Germline-derived CDR1 and CDR2 are SGHDN and FVKESK. The CDR3 runs to 17 residues. V was trimmed by 0 bases and J by 4 bases, leaving 16 bases between them. CDR3 residues: CASSQDPARVGYNEQFF. The CDR3, as DNA: TGTGCCAGCAGCCAAGATCCGGCGAGGGTGGGTTACAATGAGCAGTTCTTC.

This clonotype occurred a few times. CDR3: CSVEPSGNEAYEQYF. The DNA of the CDR3 is TGCAGCGTGGAGCCGAGCGGGAACGAAGCCTACGAGCAGTACTTC. The chain links TRBV29-1 to TRBJ2-7; 7 bases map to TRBD2. Germline CDR1 is SQVTM and CDR2 is ANQGSEA. Trimming cost V 6 bases and J 2 bases; bases outside gene matches: 13. The CDR3 extends over 15 amino acids.